A selection of T cell receptor beta chains follows, all from one sample in a study of Graves' ophthalmopathy and Graves' hyperthyroidism. One entry per CDR3 protein, called by TCRdb with MiXCR from the multiplex PCR reads. In the table there are about 620,000 distinct CDR3 sequences, approximately 22% of which are singletons. What was sequenced was peripheral blood. These receptors were collected from a young woman with stable Graves' hyperthyroidism. Some clones in this sample may be carry-over from other donors' samples. Both conserved end residues are part of each CDR3. The order of the fields is J gene, V gene, D gene, clone size, CDR3 DNA, CDR3 protein. A D gene is named only where the DNA matches it firmly. Clone size is stated in some rows and not others, as once, few, many or a class when expanded.

>TRBJ1-2|TRBV28|NA|NA
TGTGCCAGCAGTGCGGGACACAGCTATGGCTACACCTTC
CASSAGHSYGYTF
>TRBJ2-7|TRBV27|NA|many
TGTGCCAGCAGCATGCAGACAGTCCCAACCTACGAGCAGTACTTC
CASSMQTVPTYEQYF
>TRBJ2-5|TRBV11-3|NA|few
TGTGCCAGCAGCACCCGGACAATTCAAGAGACCCAGTACTTC
CASSTRTIQETQYF
>TRBJ1-2|TRBV6-1|NA|NA
TGTGCCAGCATAGGTTCTGGCTACACCTTC
CASIGSGYTF
>TRBJ1-1|TRBV12-3/TRBV12-4|NA|many
TGTGCCAGCAGTTTAAGACAGATAGATGAAGCTTTCTTT
CASSLRQIDEAFF
>TRBJ1-1|TRBV9|NA|many
TGTGCCAGCAGCGTAGCTCCGACAGCCGAAGCTTTCTTT
CASSVAPTAEAFF
>TRBJ1-3|TRBV2|TRBD1|many
TGTGCCAGCAGGGATGGGACAGGGCCTGGAAACACCATATATTTT
CASRDGTGPGNTIYF
>TRBJ2-7|TRBV12-3/TRBV12-4|TRBD1|NA
TGTGCCAGCACCCGATCCGGGACAGGGTTTTACGAGCAGTACTTC
CASTRSGTGFYEQYF
>TRBJ2-2|TRBV24-1|NA|many
TGTGCCACCAGGGGGAACGGGGAGCTGTTTTTT
CATRGNGELFF
>TRBJ2-7|TRBV5-1|NA|NA
TGCGCCAGCAGCTTGGGAGGCCGCCTAGGGAACGAGCAGTACTTC
CASSLGGRLGNEQYF
>TRBJ1-5|TRBV6-2/TRBV6-3|NA|many
TGTGCCAGCAGTTACACCGACTTTTCAGGGGCCCAGCATTTT
CASSYTDFSGAQHF
>TRBJ1-2|TRBV12-3/TRBV12-4|NA|many
TGTGCCAGCAGTTTAGCCCTTATGCCGGTAGAGGGCTACACCTTC
CASSLALMPVEGYTF
>TRBJ1-1|TRBV5-1|NA|NA
TGCGCCAGCAGCTCAAACGTTGGAGCTTTCTTT
CASSSNVGAFF
>TRBJ2-7|TRBV7-9|NA|many
TGTGCCAGCAGCTTTCCAGGACCCCCCTACGAGCAGTACTTC
CASSFPGPPYEQYF
>TRBJ1-2|TRBV11-2|TRBD1|many
TGTGCCAGCAGCTGGGACCGGACAGGGAGAGGCTACACCTTC
CASSWDRTGRGYTF
>TRBJ1-1|TRBV2|NA|many
TGTGCCTGTTTAGGACAGCCGAACACTGAAGCTTTCTTT
CACLGQPNTEAFF
>TRBJ2-2|TRBV25-1|NA|NA
TGTGCCAGCAGTGAATTTACAGGGCGGTCCGGGAACACCGGGGAGCTGTTTTTT
CASSEFTGRSGNTGELFF
>TRBJ2-7|TRBV2|NA|many
TGTGCCAGCAGTGCCCTCGGAATGACCCAACAGTACTTC
CASSALGMTQQYF
>TRBJ2-7|TRBV10-3|TRBD2|many
TGTGCCATCAGTGAGTCGACTAGCGGACCCTACGAGCAGTACTTC
CAISESTSGPYEQYF
>TRBJ2-5|TRBV4-1|TRBD1|many
TGCGCCAGCAGCCAAGGGGCTAGTAGGACAGGGGGCTTTGAGACCCAGTACTTC
CASSQGASRTGGFETQYF
>TRBJ1-1|TRBV6-1|NA|few
TGTGCCAGCAGCCATCACCCTGAAGCTTTCTTT
CASSHHPEAFF
>TRBJ1-5|TRBV20-1|NA|many
TGCAGTGCTAGGTCCCAGCTAGATCAGCCCCAGCATTTT
CSARSQLDQPQHF
>TRBJ1-5|TRBV6-1|NA|many
TGTGCCAGCGCCGCCAGCAGAAATCAGCCCCAGCATTTT
CASAASRNQPQHF
>TRBJ2-2|TRBV9|TRBD2|NA
TGTGCCAGCGGCGTGGGAGGGGACGTCAGCACCGGGGAGCTGTTTTTT
CASGVGGDVSTGELFF
>TRBJ2-5|TRBV20-1|TRBD2|many
TGCAGTGCCCAAGCGGGGGCGAACCAAGAGACCCAGTACTTC
CSAQAGANQETQYF
>TRBJ2-5|TRBV6-1|NA|NA
TGTGCCAGCACCACGGGGGCGGGAGTTGGTGGAGAGACCCAGTACTTC
CASTTGAGVGGETQYF
>TRBJ2-2|TRBV12-3/TRBV12-4|TRBD2|few
TGTGCCAGCAGCGAGCGGGGGACTAACACCGGGGAGCTGTTTTTT
CASSERGTNTGELFF
>TRBJ2-5|TRBV4-3|TRBD2|NA
TGCGCCAGCAGCCAAGATATCGGGGGGGCACCTCAAGAGACCCAGTACTTC
CASSQDIGGAPQETQYF
>TRBJ2-6|TRBV9|TRBD2|many
TGTGCCAGCTGTCCGGGAGGTTCTGGGGCCAACGTCCTGACTTTC
CASCPGGSGANVLTF
>TRBJ1-5|TRBV6-2/TRBV6-3|NA|many
TGTGCCAGCAGCTTCGGGACACCGCAAGGTGGTCAGCCCCAGCATTTT
CASSFGTPQGGQPQHF
>TRBJ1-2|TRBV28|NA|many
TGTGCCAGCAGTACGGACAGCCTTCGAGGCTACACCTTC
CASSTDSLRGYTF
>TRBJ2-5|TRBV5-6|NA|many
TGTGCCAGCAGCTTAGGAACTAGGATCGAGACCCAGTACTTC
CASSLGTRIETQYF
>TRBJ2-7|TRBV28|NA|many
TGTGCCAGCAGACCGACGGGGACATTGACCTACGAGCAGTACTTC
CASRPTGTLTYEQYF
>TRBJ2-5|TRBV5-1|NA|many
TGCGCCAGCAGCTTGTTTAACGGTGGGGCAGAGACCCAGTACTTC
CASSLFNGGAETQYF
>TRBJ1-1|TRBV29-1|NA|many
TGCAGCGCCACAGGGAACACTGAAGCTTTCTTT
CSATGNTEAFF
>TRBJ2-7|TRBV5-1|NA|many
TGCGCCAGCAGCTTGGTCGGAGACACCGGAGGGCAGTACTTC
CASSLVGDTGGQYF
>TRBJ1-3|TRBV30|NA|NA
TGTGCCTGGAGTCCGATGTCGCCTGGTCCCTCTGGAAACACCATATATTTT
CAWSPMSPGPSGNTIYF
>TRBJ1-3|TRBV6-1|NA|many
TGTGCCAGCAAGAAGGGCCCGGGCCGCCACTCTGGAAACACCATATATTTT
CASKKGPGRHSGNTIYF
>TRBJ2-7|TRBV20-1|NA|many
TGCAGTGCTCGCTCCATCTTCGGCAGGGACCACGAGCAGTACTTC
CSARSIFGRDHEQYF
>TRBJ1-1|TRBV6-1|NA|once
TGTGCCAGCAGGGATATACAGGGTGTGGCGGCTTTCTTT
CASRDIQGVAAFF
>TRBJ1-1|TRBV6-5|NA|many
TGTGCCGTATTAGGGAGGTTTAACACTGAAGCTTTCTTT
CAVLGRFNTEAFF
>TRBJ1-2|TRBV28|NA|many
TGTGCCAGCAAGTTGAGGGGGGGGAACTATGGCTACACCTTC
CASKLRGGNYGYTF
>TRBJ1-6|TRBV6-5|NA|NA
TGTGCCAGCAGTTTCTCAGGGTTTTCACCCCTCCACTTT
CASSFSGFSPLHF